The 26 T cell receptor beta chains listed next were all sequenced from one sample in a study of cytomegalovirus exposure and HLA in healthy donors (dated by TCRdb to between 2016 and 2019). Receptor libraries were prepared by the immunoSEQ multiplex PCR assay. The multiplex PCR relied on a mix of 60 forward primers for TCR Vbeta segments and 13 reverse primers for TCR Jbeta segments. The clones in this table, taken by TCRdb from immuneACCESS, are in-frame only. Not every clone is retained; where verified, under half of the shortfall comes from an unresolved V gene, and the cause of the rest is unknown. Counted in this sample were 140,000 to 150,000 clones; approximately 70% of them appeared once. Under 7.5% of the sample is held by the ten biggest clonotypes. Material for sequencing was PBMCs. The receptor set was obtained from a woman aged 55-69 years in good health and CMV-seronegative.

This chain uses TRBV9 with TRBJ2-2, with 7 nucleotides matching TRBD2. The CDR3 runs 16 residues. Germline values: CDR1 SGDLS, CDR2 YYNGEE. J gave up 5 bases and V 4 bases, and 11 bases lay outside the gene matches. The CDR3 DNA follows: TGTGCCAGCAGCTTACGACTAGCCCCATTAACCGGGGAGCTGTTTTTT. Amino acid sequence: CASSLRLAPLTGELFF.

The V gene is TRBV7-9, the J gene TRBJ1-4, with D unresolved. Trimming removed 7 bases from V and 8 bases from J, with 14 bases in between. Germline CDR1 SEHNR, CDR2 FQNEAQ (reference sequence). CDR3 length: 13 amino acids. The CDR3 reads CASIGGIGEKLFF. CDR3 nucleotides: TGTGCCAGCATTGGCGGGATTGGAGAAAAACTGTTTTTT. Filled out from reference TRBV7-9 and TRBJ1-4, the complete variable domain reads DTGVSQNPRHKITKRGQNVTFRCDPISEHNRLYWYRQTLGQGPEFLTYFQNEAQLEKSRLLSDRFSAERPKGSFSTLEIQRTEQGDSAMYLCASIGGIGEKLFFGSGTQLSVL.

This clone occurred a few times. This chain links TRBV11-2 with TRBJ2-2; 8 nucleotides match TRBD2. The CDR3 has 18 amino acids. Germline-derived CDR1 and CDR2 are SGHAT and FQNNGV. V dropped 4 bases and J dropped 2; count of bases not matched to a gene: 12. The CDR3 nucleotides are TGTGCCAGCAGCTCCAGGGGAGCGGGAGAGCTAAACACCGGGGAGCTGTTTTTT. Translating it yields CASSSRGAGELNTGELFF.

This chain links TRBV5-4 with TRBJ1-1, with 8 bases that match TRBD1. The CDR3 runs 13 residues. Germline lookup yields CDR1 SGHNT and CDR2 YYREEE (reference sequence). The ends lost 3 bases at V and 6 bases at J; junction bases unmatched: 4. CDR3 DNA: TGTGCCAGCAGCTCGACAGGGGCCGCTGAAGCTTTCTTT. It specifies CASSSTGAAEAFF.

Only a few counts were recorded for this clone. The CDR3 sequence is CASSPRSGMNTEAFF. DNA for the CDR3: TGTGCCAGCAGTCCCCGGTCAGGGATGAACACTGAAGCTTTCTTT. The rearrangement joins TRBV27 to TRBJ1-1; possible D gene TRBD1, 5 bases. V gave up 5 bases and J gave up 0 bases, with 13 bases separating them. Germline values: CDR1 MNHEY, CDR2 SMNVEV (reference sequence). This CDR3 region has 15 residues.

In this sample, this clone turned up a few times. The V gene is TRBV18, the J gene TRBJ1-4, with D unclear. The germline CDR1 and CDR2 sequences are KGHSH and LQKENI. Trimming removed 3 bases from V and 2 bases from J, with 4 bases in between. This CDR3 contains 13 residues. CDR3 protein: CASSPATNEKLFF. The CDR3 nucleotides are TGTGCCAGCTCACCTGCGACTAATGAAAAACTGTTTTTT.

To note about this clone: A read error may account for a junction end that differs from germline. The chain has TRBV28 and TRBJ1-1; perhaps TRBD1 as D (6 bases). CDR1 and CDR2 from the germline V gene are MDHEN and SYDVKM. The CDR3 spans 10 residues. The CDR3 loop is CATSQGWAFF. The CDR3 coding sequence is TGTGCCACCAGTCAGGGGTGGGCTTTCTTT.

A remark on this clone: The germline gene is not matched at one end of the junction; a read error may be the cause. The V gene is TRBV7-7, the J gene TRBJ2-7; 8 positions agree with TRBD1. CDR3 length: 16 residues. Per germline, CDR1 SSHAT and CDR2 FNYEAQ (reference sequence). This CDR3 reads CASSSLDRGGSYEQYF. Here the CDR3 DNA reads TGTGCTAGCAGCTCCCTAGACAGGGGCGGCTCCTACGAGCAGTACTTC.

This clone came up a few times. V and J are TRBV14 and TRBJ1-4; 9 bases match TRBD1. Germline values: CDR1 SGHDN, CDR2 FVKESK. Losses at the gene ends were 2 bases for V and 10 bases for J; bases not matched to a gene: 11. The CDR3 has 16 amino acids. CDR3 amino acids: CASSQLLPGQGGKLFF. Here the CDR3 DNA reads TGTGCCAGCAGCCAACTTCTACCGGGACAGGGCGGAAAACTGTTTTTT.

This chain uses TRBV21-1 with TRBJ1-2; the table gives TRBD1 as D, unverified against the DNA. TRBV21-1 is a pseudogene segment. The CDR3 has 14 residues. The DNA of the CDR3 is TGTGCCAGCAGTACACCCAAGATTGACTATGGCTACACCTTC. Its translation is CASSTPKIDYGYTF.

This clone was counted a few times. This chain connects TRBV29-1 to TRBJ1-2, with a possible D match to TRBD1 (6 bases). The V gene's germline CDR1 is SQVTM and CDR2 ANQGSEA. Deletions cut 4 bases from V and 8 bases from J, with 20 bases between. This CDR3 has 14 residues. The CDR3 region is CSVGATGPGMGYTF. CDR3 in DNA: TGCAGCGTTGGAGCGACAGGCCCAGGGATGGGCTACACCTTC.

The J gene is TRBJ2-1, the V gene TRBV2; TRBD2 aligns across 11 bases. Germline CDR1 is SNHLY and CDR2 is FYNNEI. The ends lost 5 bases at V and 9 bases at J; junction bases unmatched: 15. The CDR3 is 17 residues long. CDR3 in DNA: TGTGCCAGCAGTCCCCTCCAACTAGCGGGAGAGTCGGGTGAGCAGTTCTTC. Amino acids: CASSPLQLAGESGEQFF.

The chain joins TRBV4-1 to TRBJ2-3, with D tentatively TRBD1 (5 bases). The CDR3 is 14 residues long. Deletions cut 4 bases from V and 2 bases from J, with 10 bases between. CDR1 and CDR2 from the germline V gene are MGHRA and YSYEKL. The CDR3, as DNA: TGCGCCAGCAGCCCTGGACACGCCACAGATACGCAGTATTTT. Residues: CASSPGHATDTQYF.

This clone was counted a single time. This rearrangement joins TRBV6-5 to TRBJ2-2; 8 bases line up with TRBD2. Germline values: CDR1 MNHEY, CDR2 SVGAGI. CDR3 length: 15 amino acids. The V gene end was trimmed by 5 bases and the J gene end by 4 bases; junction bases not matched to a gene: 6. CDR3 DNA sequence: TGTGCCAGCAGTAAACTAGCGGCATTCACCGGGGAGCTGTTTTTT. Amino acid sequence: CASSKLAAFTGELFF.

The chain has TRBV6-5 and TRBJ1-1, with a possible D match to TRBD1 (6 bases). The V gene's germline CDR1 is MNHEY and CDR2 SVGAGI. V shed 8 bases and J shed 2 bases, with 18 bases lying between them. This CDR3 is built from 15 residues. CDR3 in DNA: TGTGCCAGCGGCATGGGCAGGGGAGCCAACACTGAAGCTTTCTTT. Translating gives CASGMGRGANTEAFF.

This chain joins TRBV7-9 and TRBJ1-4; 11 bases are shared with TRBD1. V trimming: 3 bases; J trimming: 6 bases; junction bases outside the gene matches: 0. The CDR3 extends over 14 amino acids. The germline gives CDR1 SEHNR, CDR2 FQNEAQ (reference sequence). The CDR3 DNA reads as TGTGCCAGCAGCTTGGACAGGGGGCATGAAAAACTGTTTTTT. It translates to CASSLDRGHEKLFF. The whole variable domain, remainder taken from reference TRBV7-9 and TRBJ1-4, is DTGVSQNPRHKITKRGQNVTFRCDPISEHNRLYWYRQTLGQGPEFLTYFQNEAQLEKSRLLSDRFSAERPKGSFSTLEIQRTEQGDSAMYLCASSLDRGHEKLFFGSGTQLSVL.

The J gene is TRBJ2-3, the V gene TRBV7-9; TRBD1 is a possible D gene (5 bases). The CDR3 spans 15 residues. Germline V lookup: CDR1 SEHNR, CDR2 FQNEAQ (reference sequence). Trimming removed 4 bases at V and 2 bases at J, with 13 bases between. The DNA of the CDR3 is TGTGCCAGCAGCTCTTTTGGGGCGAACACAGATACGCAGTATTTT. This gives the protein CASSSFGANTDTQYF. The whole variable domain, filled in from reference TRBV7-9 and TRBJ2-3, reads DTGVSQNPRHKITKRGQNVTFRCDPISEHNRLYWYRQTLGQGPEFLTYFQNEAQLEKSRLLSDRFSAERPKGSFSTLEIQRTEQGDSAMYLCASSSFGANTDTQYFGPGTRLTVL.

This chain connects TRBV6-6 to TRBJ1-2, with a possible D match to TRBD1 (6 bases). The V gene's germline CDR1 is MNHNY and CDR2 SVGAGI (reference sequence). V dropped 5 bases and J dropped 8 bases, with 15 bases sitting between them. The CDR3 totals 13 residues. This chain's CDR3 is CASSPVQGGGYTF. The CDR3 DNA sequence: TGTGCCAGCAGTCCAGTACAGGGTGGCGGCTACACCTTC.

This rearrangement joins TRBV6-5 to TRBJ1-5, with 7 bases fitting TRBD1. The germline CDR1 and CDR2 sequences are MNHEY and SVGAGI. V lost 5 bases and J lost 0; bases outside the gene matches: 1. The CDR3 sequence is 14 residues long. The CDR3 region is CASSRQGSNQPQHF. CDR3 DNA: TGTGCCAGCAGTCGACAGGGTAGCAATCAGCCCCAGCATTTT.

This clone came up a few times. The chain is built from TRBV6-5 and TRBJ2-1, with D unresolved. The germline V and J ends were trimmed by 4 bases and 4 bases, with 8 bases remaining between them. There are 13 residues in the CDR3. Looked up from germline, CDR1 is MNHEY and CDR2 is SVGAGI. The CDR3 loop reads CASSFAEYNEQFF. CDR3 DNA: TGTGCCAGCAGTTTTGCGGAGTACAATGAGCAGTTCTTC.

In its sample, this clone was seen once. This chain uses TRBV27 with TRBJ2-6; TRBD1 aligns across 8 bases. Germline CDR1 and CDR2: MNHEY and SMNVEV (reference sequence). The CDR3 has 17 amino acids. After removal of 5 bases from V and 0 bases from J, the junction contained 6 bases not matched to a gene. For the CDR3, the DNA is TGTGCCAGCAGTAGGACAGGGAAAATCTCTGGGGCCAACGTCCTGACTTTC. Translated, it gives CASSRTGKISGANVLTF.

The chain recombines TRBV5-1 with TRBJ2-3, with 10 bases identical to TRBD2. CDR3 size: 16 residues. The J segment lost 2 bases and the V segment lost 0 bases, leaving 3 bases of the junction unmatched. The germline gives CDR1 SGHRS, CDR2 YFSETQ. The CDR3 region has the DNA TGCGCCAGCAGCTTGGCAACTAGCGGGGTCACAGATACGCAGTATTTT. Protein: CASSLATSGVTDTQYF.

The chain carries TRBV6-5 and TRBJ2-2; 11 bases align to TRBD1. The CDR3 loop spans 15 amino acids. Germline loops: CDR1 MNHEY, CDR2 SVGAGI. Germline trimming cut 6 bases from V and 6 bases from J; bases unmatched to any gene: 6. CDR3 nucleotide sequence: TGTGCCAGCAGACGGACAGGGGGCTTTCCCGGGGAGCTGTTTTTT. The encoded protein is CASRRTGGFPGELFF.

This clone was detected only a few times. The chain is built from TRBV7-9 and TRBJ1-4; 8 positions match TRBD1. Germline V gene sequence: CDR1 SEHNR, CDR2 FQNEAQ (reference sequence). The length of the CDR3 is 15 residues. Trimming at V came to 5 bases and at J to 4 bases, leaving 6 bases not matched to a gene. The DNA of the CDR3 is TGTGCCAGCAGCACCAGACAGGGGATTAATGAAAAACTGTTTTTT. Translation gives CASSTRQGINEKLFF.

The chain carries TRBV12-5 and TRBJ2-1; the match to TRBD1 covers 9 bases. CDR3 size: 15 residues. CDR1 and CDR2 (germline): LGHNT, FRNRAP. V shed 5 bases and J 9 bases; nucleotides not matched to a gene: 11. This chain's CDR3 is CASGTGTGQLREQFF. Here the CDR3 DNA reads TGTGCTAGTGGTACCGGGACAGGGCAGCTTCGTGAGCAGTTCTTC.

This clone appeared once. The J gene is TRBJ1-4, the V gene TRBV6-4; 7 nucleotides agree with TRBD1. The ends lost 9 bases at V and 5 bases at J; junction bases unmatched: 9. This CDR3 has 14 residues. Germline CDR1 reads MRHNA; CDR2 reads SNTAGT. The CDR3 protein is CASCTGTENEKLFF. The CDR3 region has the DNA TGTGCCAGTTGCACCGGGACAGAGAATGAAAAACTGTTTTTT.